This T cell receptor beta chain came from a study of T cell responses to AZD1222 COVID-19 vaccine. Overall study findings and caveats: The number of AZD1222 recipients seropositive at baseline was only five or six.

Note on this clone: Its antigen is unknown.

TCRdb keeps only in-frame clones here, not all; method: immunoSEQ multiplex PCR. The top ten clones hold roughly a fifth of a sample with roughly 110,000 clones, 91% of them seen once. The sequencing here drew on peripheral blood, taken on day 0 of AZD1222 vaccination. The clonotype was recovered from an adult in good health.

Here the CDR3 reads CASSVEVVESSYNEQFF. CDR3 DNA: TGTGCCAGCAGCGTAGAAGTGGTCGAAAGCTCCTACAATGAGCAGTTCTTC. The gene calls are TRBV9 and TRBJ2-1; D is undetermined. The V gene lost 0 bases and the J gene lost 0 bases, with 13 bases spanning the gap. The CDR3 is made up of 17 amino acids. From germline, CDR1 is SGDLS and CDR2 YYNGEE.